The next 6 T cell receptor beta chains were all read from a single sample in a study of shared clonotypes between healthy human individuals. The repertoire was sequenced with immunoSEQ multiplex PCR; TCRdb's copy has only in-frame clones and lacks some. The top ten clones hold 0.37% of a sample with about 2.3 million clones, around 92% of them seen once. Sequences were obtained from naive CD4+ T cells from PBMCs. Described subset: CD45RA+ positively selected. All receptors derive from a man between 18 and 35 years old in good health. Some clones in this sample may be carry-over from other donors' samples.

This sequence joins TRBV28 and TRBJ2-5; no firm D call. The J call is uncertain, as TRBJ2-7 better fits the DNA end. This CDR3 spans 11 amino acids. The germline V gene encodes CDR1 MDHEN and CDR2 SYDVKM. The CDR3 coding sequence is TGTGCCAGCGGCAGAGCCTACGAGCAGTACTTC. The encoded protein is CASGRAYEQYF.

As concerns this clone: Additional DNA sequences in this sample encode the identical CDR3. The chain combines TRBV7-3 with TRBJ2-1; D gene uncertain. The V gene lost 4 bases and the J gene lost 9 bases, with 10 bases spanning the gap. The germline CDR1 and CDR2 sequences are SGHTA and FQGTGA. This CDR3 region has 12 residues. The CDR3 spells CASSSLAGEQFF. Written as DNA, the CDR3 is TGTGCCAGCAGCTCCCTTGCAGGTGAGCAGTTCTTC.

The chain combines TRBV19 with TRBJ2-7; 7 bases agree with TRBD1. The CDR3 extends over 14 amino acids. Unmatched junction bases numbered 5, after V lost 4 bases and J lost 2 bases. Germline-derived CDR1 and CDR2 are LNHDA and SQIVND (reference sequence). For the CDR3, the DNA is TGTGCCAGTAGTAATAGGGGGCCGACCTACGAGCAGTACTTC. Translation gives CASSNRGPTYEQYF.

V and J are TRBV7-3 and TRBJ1-1; D perhaps matches TRBD1 (6 bases). Trimming removed 1 base from V and 4 bases from J, with 10 bases in between. Germline V gene data show CDR1 as SGHTA and CDR2 as FQGTGA. There are 14 residues in the CDR3. The CDR3 bases are TGTGCCAGCAGCTTAATGACAGGATCCACTGAAGCTTTCTTT. Residues: CASSLMTGSTEAFF.

The rearrangement uses TRBV5-5 and TRBJ2-1; 8 positions match TRBD2. CDR1 and CDR2 from the germline V gene are SGHKS and YYEKEE (reference sequence). The CDR3 loop spans 15 amino acids. V dropped 0 bases and J dropped 14; count of bases not matched to a gene: 13. For the CDR3, the DNA is TGTGCCAGCAGCTTGGGCCTAGCGGGCCCGCGGGGGAAGTTCTTC. It specifies CASSLGLAGPRGKFF.

This chain joins TRBV21-1 and TRBJ2-2; TRBD2 is taken as the D call from the table, unchecked against the DNA. TRBV21-1 is a pseudogene segment. The CDR3 spans 15 residues. CDR3 residues: CASYRDCANTGELFF. The CDR3 nucleotides read TGTGCCAGCTATAGGGACTGCGCGAACACCGGGGAGCTGTTTTTT.